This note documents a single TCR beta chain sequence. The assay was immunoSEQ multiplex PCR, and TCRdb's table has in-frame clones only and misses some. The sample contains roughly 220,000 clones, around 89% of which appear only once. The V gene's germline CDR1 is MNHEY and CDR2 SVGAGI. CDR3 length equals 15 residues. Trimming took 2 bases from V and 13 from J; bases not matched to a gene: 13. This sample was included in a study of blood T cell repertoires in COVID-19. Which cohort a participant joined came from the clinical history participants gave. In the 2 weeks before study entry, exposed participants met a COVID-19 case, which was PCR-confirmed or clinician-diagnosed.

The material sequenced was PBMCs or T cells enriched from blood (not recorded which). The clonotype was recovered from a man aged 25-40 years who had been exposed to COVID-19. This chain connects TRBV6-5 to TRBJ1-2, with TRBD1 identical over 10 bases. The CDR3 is CASSYPVGQGVALTF. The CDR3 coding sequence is TGTGCCAGCAGTTACCCGGTCGGACAGGGGGTAGCTCTCACCTTC.